This TCR beta chain was identified in a study of T cell responses to AZD1222 COVID-19 vaccine. The CDR3 is 15 amino acids. Trimming took 6 bases from V and 8 from J; bases not matched to a gene: 11. Looked up from germline, CDR1 is SNHLY and CDR2 is FYNNEI. Produced via immunoSEQ multiplex PCR; TCRdb's table is partial and in-frame only. The table includes around 160,000 clones, over 80% detected once. The source is an adult who received the AZD1222 COVID-19 vaccine. The chain employs TRBV2 and TRBJ2-1, with 9 bases aligning to TRBD2. The sample was peripheral blood, taken 28 days after the second AZD1222 dose. The chain's CDR3 is CASSVAGADIHEQFF. The DNA of the CDR3 is TGTGCCAGCAGCGTAGCGGGAGCGGACATCCATGAGCAGTTCTTC.